The TCR beta chain described here comes from a study of early T cells in non-severe SARS-CoV-2 infection. This clonotype has a handful of counts. The germline V and J ends were trimmed by 2 bases and 2 bases, with 9 bases remaining between them. This CDR3 has 14 residues. Germline V gives CDR1 LGHDT, CDR2 YNNKEL (reference sequence). TCRdb recomputed calls from the 5' RACE reads with MiXCR, one row per CDR3 protein. The table includes 95,000 to 150,000 distinct CDR3 sequences, more than 13% detected once. The material sequenced was whole blood. J is TRBJ1-1 and V is TRBV3-1; no clear D gene. This receptor was identified in an adult who was a healthcare worker with PCR-confirmed SARS-CoV-2 infection or an uninfected control (not recorded which). The CDR3 here is CASSQHQSNTEAFF. The CDR3 nucleotides read TGTGCCAGCAGCCAACACCAGAGTAACACTGAAGCTTTCTTT.